The 2 T cell receptor beta chains below all came from one sample that was sequenced in a study of T cell repertoires in cytomegalovirus infection. TCRdb re-called the reads through MiXCR, storing one row per CDR3 protein. The repertoire holds about 300,000 distinct CDR3 sequences, with roughly a tenth as singletons. The sequenced material came from PBMCs. The receptors were sampled from a human donor in good health (CMV status not recorded). Some clones in this sample may be carry-over from other donors' samples.

This chain connects TRBV27 to TRBJ2-5, with 8 bases fitting TRBD1. This CDR3 region has 15 residues. CDR1 and CDR2 (germline): MNHEY, SMNVEV (reference sequence). After removal of 0 bases from V and 2 bases from J, the junction contained 2 bases not matched to a gene. CDR3 region: CASSLSRTGQETQYF. Written as DNA, the CDR3 is TGTGCCAGCAGTTTATCCCGGACAGGGCAAGAGACCCAGTACTTC.

This clonotype was found many times. The V gene is TRBV7-2, the J gene TRBJ2-5; D gene ambiguous. V shed 0 bases and J shed 1 base, with 0 bases lying between them. The germline gives CDR1 SGHTA, CDR2 FQGNSA. CDR3 length: 12 residues. In DNA, the CDR3 is TGTGCCAGCAGCTTAGCCCAAGAGACCCAGTACTTC. Translation gives CASSLAQETQYF.